The 10 T cell receptor beta chains below were found in one sample sequenced in a study of Ad26.COV2.S vaccination and SARS-CoV-2 variants. Sequenced by immunoSEQ multiplex PCR; TCRdb stores in-frame clones only, minus some. The table includes approximately 350,000 clones, about four fifths detected once. As for treatment: over 15 received Ad26.COV2.S at low or high dose, single or two shots; about 5 received placebo; per-sample allocation not given. Sampling occurred on day 63 after the first vaccine or placebo injection. Sequenced here: peripheral blood, sampled in a trial of Ad26.COV2.S vaccine versus placebo. The receptor source for this set is a person between 18 and 59 years old who received the Ad26.COV2.S COVID-19 vaccine or a placebo.

This sequence joins TRBV6-6 and TRBJ2-2; a possible D gene is TRBD1 (6 bases). V was trimmed by 2 bases and J by 6 bases, leaving 7 bases between them. This CDR3 is 13 amino acids long. Germline assignment: CDR1 MNHNY and CDR2 SVGAGI (reference sequence). The CDR3 coding sequence is TGTGCCAGCAGTTACACAGGGCCCGGGGAGCTGTTTTTT. Protein sequence: CASSYTGPGELFF.

This chain uses TRBV4-2 with TRBJ2-1; 7 bases align to TRBD2. Germline CDR1 LGHNA, CDR2 YNFKEQ. J gave up 0 bases and V 3 bases, and 5 bases lay outside the gene matches. This CDR3 contains 16 residues. CDR3 sequence reads: CASSQGGQGSYNEQFF. Written as DNA, the CDR3 is TGTGCCAGCAGCCAGGGAGGGCAGGGCTCCTACAATGAGCAGTTCTTC.

V is TRBV25-1 and J is TRBJ1-2; D possibly corresponds to TRBD1 (6 bases). This CDR3 contains 12 residues. V was trimmed by 4 bases and J by 9 bases, leaving 12 bases between them. CDR1 is MGHDK and CDR2 is SYGVNS in the germline V gene. For the CDR3, the DNA is TGTGCCAGCAGTGCAGGGCAGGGGAGCTACACCTTC. Protein product: CASSAGQGSYTF.

The gene calls are TRBV2 and TRBJ1-1; possible D gene TRBD1, 5 bases. V lost 3 bases and J 5 bases, leaving 10 bases between the germline ends. CDR1 and CDR2 from the germline V gene are SNHLY and FYNNEI. This CDR3 spans 13 amino acids. CDR3 sequence: CASSDEGRTEAFF. The CDR3 DNA reads TGTGCCAGCAGTGACGAGGGGCGGACTGAAGCTTTCTTT.

This clone has a single count. V usage is TRBV13 and J usage is TRBJ1-1; 8 bases line up with TRBD1. CDR3 size: 14 residues. The ends lost 5 bases at V and 1 base at J; junction bases unmatched: 3. The germline V gene has CDR1 PRHDT and CDR2 FYEKMQ (reference sequence). The CDR3 sequence is CASSGTGGNTEAFF. DNA for the CDR3: TGTGCCAGCAGCGGAACAGGGGGGAACACTGAAGCTTTCTTT.

This rearrangement joins TRBV3-1 (or the pseudogene TRBV3-2) to TRBJ2-1; D gene uncertain. In germline, CDR1 is LGHDT, CDR2 YNNKEL (reference sequence). CDR3 length: 17 amino acids. With 4 bases removed from V and 0 bases from J, the gap between germline ends came to 16 bases. CDR3 sequence (DNA): TGTGCCAGCAGCCCGACGCCCGGACCTTTCTCCTACAATGAGCAGTTCTTC. Protein sequence: CASSPTPGPFSYNEQFF.

CDR3 region: CASSQERDEQFF. The DNA for the CDR3 is TGTGCCAGCAGCCAGGAGAGGGATGAGCAGTTCTTC. This rearrangement joins TRBV3-1 (or the pseudogene TRBV3-2) to TRBJ2-1; D might be TRBD2 (5 bases). The CDR3 extends over 12 amino acids. Germline V CDR1 and CDR2: LGHDT, YNNKEL (reference sequence). The V end lost 3 bases, the J end lost 8 bases, and 8 bases lay between the germline ends.

About this clone: This specimen includes other DNA sequences encoding the same CDR3. This CDR3 reads CASSLAANYGYTF. CDR3 sequence (DNA): TGCGCCAGCAGCTTGGCGGCCAACTATGGCTACACCTTC. The chain is built from TRBV5-1 and TRBJ1-2; D remains ambiguous. The CDR3 sequence is 13 residues long. Looked up from germline, CDR1 is SGHRS and CDR2 is YFSETQ. The V gene lost 0 bases and the J gene lost 2 bases, with 5 bases spanning the gap.

The chain has TRBV5-1 and TRBJ1-1; D gene uncertain. Germline-derived CDR1 and CDR2 are SGHRS and YFSETQ. Between the trimmed V and J ends, which lost 3 bases and 1 base, there was a span of 7 bases. The CDR3 totals 13 residues. The CDR3 coding sequence is TGCGCCAGCAGCTCCTCCACGAACACTGAAGCTTTCTTT. Encoded protein: CASSSSTNTEAFF.

The chain carries TRBV7-9 and TRBJ1-4, with D maybe TRBD1 (5 bases). V was pared by 1 base and J by 5 bases, with 8 bases between. CDR1 and CDR2 (germline): SEHNR, FQNEAQ (reference sequence). The CDR3 has 14 amino acids. DNA for the CDR3: TGTGCCAGCAGCTTAGTTGGACAAAATGAAAAACTGTTTTTT. Amino acid sequence: CASSLVGQNEKLFF.